This entry lists 2 T cell receptor beta chains sequenced from one sample in a study of blood T cell repertoires in COVID-19. TCRdb's table, derived via immunoSEQ multiplex PCR, lists solely in-frame clones and lacks some. Of under 300,000 clones listed, around 80% are singletons. Sequenced sample: peripheral blood. All receptors come from a woman aged 40-49 years with active or convalescent COVID-19.

This rearrangement joins TRBV12-2 to TRBJ2-1; the table names TRBD2, a call not compared with the DNA. TRBV12-2 is described as a pseudogene. The CDR3 is 14 residues long. The CDR3 reads CASRLAWGVREQFF. The CDR3, as DNA: TGTGCAAGTCGCTTAGCGTGGGGGGTACGGGAGCAGTTCTTC.

This chain links TRBV29-1 with TRBJ1-1; 7 nucleotides agree with TRBD1. The CDR3 runs to 13 residues. Germline V CDR1 and CDR2: SQVTM, ANQGSEA. Trimming took 5 bases from V and 0 from J; bases not matched to a gene: 3. CDR3 residues: CSVPGQLNTEAFF. The CDR3 DNA is TGCAGCGTTCCGGGACAGTTGAACACTGAAGCTTTCTTT. The variable domain in full, with the rest retrieved from reference TRBV29-1 and TRBJ1-1, is SAVISQKPSRDICQRGTSLTIQCQVDSQVTMMFWYRQQPGQSLTLIATANQGSEATYESGFVIDKFPISRPNLTFSTLTVSNMSPEDSSIYLCSVPGQLNTEAFFGQGTRLTVV.